The clone carrying this TCR beta chain was observed many times. Its target is not known. TCRdb fed the RACE reads into MiXCR, producing one record per CDR3 protein. This sample yields approximately 370,000 distinct CDR3 sequences, of which around 5.5% are seen a single time; around 8.8% belongs to the top ten. Stated time point: pre-sensitization, week 0. Treatment: therapeutic diphenylcyclopropenone sensitization with weekly scalp DPC. Blood draws came first, before each patch test. Patients had alopecia, were aged 18 to 70, and were not pregnant. This sample stems from a study of human T cells and chemical hapten exposure. Background on the study: Patients having alopecia areata, totalis or universalis were mostly female. The study's findings and limits: TCRs whose frequency exceeded 1 in 1000 remained the same following DPC sensitization.

This CDR3 is built from 13 residues. V was shortened by 5 bases and J by 4 bases, with 12 bases between the two germline ends. Germline values: CDR1 MNHEY, CDR2 SMNVEV (reference sequence). Sample: whole blood, taken in connection with sensitization to the hapten diphenylcyclopropenone (DPC). The TCR comes from a woman aged 18-29 years with alopecia areata. Some clones in this sample may be carry-over from other donors' samples. This chain links TRBV27 with TRBJ2-7; D remains ambiguous. The CDR3 is CASSPAVIYEQYF. The CDR3 DNA reads TGTGCCAGCAGTCCCGCAGTTATATACGAGCAGTACTTC.